A selection of T cell receptor beta chains follows, all from one sample in a study of shared clonotypes between healthy human individuals. The data were produced by immunoSEQ multiplex PCR, yet TCRdb's version contains in-frame clones alone and is incomplete. This table has some 1,100,000 clones, more than 75% appearing once. The sample consisted of memory CD4+ T cells from PBMCs. The receptors derive from a man in his late teens or twenties in good health. Some clones in this sample may be carry-over from other donors' samples. CDR3s include the opening cysteine and the closing phenylalanine or tryptophan. The D gene is left open where the match is weak. Size values are once, few and many counts, or a class for expanded clones, and some rows have none.

once	TRBV10-2	-	TRBJ2-5	TGCGCCAGCAGGGGGGTAATGGGACACCAAGAGACCCAGTACTTC	CASRGVMGHQETQYF
-	TRBV5-1	-	TRBJ2-5	TGCGCCAGCCGGGTCGTGGGGTCCCAAGAGACCCAGTACTTC	CASRVVGSQETQYF
-	TRBV28	-	TRBJ1-2	TGTGCCAGCAGACCGGGGAACTATGGCTACACCTTC	CASRPGNYGYTF
-	TRBV5-6	-	TRBJ2-7	TGTGCCAGCAGCTTGGGCCTCATAACCTACGAGCAGTACTTC	CASSLGLITYEQYF
-	TRBV5-8	TRBD2	TRBJ2-1	TGTGCCAGCAGCATACCGGGACTACCCCGATATCGCTCCTACAATGAGCAGTTCTTC	CASSIPGLPRYRSYNEQFF
-	TRBV25-1	TRBD2	TRBJ2-5	TGTGCCAGCAGTGTTACTAGCGGGGTTGGGGGCCAAGAGACCCAGTACTTC	CASSVTSGVGGQETQYF
-	TRBV2	-	TRBJ2-2	TGTGCCAGCATTGGGACGCTGAAGACCGGGGAGCTGTTTTTT	CASIGTLKTGELFF
-	TRBV14	TRBD2	TRBJ2-3	TGTGCCAGCAGCCAAGCGGGACTAGCAAGAGTAGATACGCAGTATTTT	CASSQAGLARVDTQYF
-	TRBV6-6	-	TRBJ1-5	TGTGCCAGCAGTTACTCCATCGGGGTTCAGCCCCAGCATTTT	CASSYSIGVQPQHF
-	TRBV7-9	-	TRBJ2-3	TGTGCCAGCAGCCCGCGGAGGGGGAGCACAGATACGCAGTATTTT	CASSPRRGSTDTQYF
-	TRBV5-6	-	TRBJ2-5	TGTGCCAGCAGCTTGGCCCATCACGGGGAAGAGACCCAGTACTTC	CASSLAHHGEETQYF
-	TRBV5-1	-	TRBJ2-2	TGCGCCAGCAGCTTGGCAGGCGGGTCGAACACCGGGGAGCTGTTTTTT	CASSLAGGSNTGELFF
-	TRBV2	-	TRBJ1-5	TGTGCCAGCAGTGTGATCGGGGCCAATCAGCCCCAGCATTTT	CASSVIGANQPQHF
once	TRBV2	-	TRBJ2-7	TGTGCCAGCATGGGGTGGTCCTACGAGCAGTACTTC	CASMGWSYEQYF
-	TRBV4-3	-	TRBJ1-1	TGCGCCAGCAGCGCCAGCGCAGGGTCGAACACTGAAGCTTTCTTT	CASSASAGSNTEAFF
-	TRBV7-8	TRBD2	TRBJ2-5	TGTGCCAGCAGCCAACAAAGAGCGGGAGATGAGACCCAGTACTTC	CASSQQRAGDETQYF
-	TRBV7-3	-	TRBJ2-2	TGTGCCAGCAGCCAGACTCAGGGGTCCGCCGGGGAGCTGTTTTTT	CASSQTQGSAGELFF
-	TRBV28	-	TRBJ2-3	TGTGCCAGCAGTCCATGGACAGAACTTAGCACAGATACGCAGTATTTT	CASSPWTELSTDTQYF
once	TRBV30	-	TRBJ1-4	TGTGCCTGCCGGGCAAATAATGAAAAACTGTTTTTT	CACRANNEKLFF
few	TRBV5-1	-	TRBJ2-7	TGCGCCAGCTCCCTTGACGGGCGGGCCTCCTACGAGCAGTACTTC	CASSLDGRASYEQYF
-	TRBV21-1	-	TRBJ1-5	TGTGCCAGCAGCTCCAAAAGGGAGGGTCGGCCGAGAAGCAATCAGCCCCAGCATTTT	CASSSKREGRPRSNQPQHF
-	TRBV7-9	-	TRBJ1-5	TGTGCCAGCAGCTCGGGATCTCTAGGGGATCAGCCCCAGCATTTT	CASSSGSLGDQPQHF
-	TRBV5-4	TRBD1	TRBJ2-3	TGTGCCAGCAGCTGGGACAGGGGTTCCCCAGATACGCAGTATTTT	CASSWDRGSPDTQYF
once	TRBV5-6	TRBD1	TRBJ2-7	TGTGCCAGCAGCCTACTTGGGACAGGGTCTTACGAGCAGTACTTC	CASSLLGTGSYEQYF
-	TRBV5-6	-	TRBJ1-2	TGTGCCAGCATCATGTGGGGGGCTAAGGGCTACACCTTC	CASIMWGAKGYTF
once	TRBV5-1	-	TRBJ1-2	TGCGCCAGCAGCTTGGACACCAACTATTTTGGCTACACCTTC	CASSLDTNYFGYTF
once	TRBV28	TRBD1	TRBJ2-7	TGTGCCAGCAGTCTTTCACTGGGACAGGTCTCCTACGAGCAGTACTTC	CASSLSLGQVSYEQYF
-	TRBV19	-	TRBJ2-1	TGTGCCAGTAGTACCTCGGGAAGTTATGAGCAGTTCTTC	CASSTSGSYEQFF
once	TRBV19	-	TRBJ1-4	TGTGCCAGTAGTAGTGCAGTTAATGAAAAACTGTTTTTT	CASSSAVNEKLFF
-	TRBV7-9	TRBD2	TRBJ2-3	TGTGCCAGCAGCTCGGGACTAGCGAGTGATACGCAGTATTTT	CASSSGLASDTQYF
-	TRBV7-9	TRBD2	TRBJ2-3	TGTGCCAGCAGCTCCGGACTAGCTTCTAGCACAGATACGCAGTATTTT	CASSSGLASSTDTQYF
-	TRBV28	-	TRBJ1-1	TGTGCCAGCAGTCCCCCGGTGGAAGGGAAAGCTTTCTTT	CASSPPVEGKAFF
-	TRBV5-1	TRBD2	TRBJ2-1	TGCGCCAGCAGTGAGAGAGATAGCGGGGGGTACTCGGTTGAGCAGTTCTTC	CASSERDSGGYSVEQFF
-	TRBV28	TRBD2	TRBJ2-4	TGTGCCAGCAGTTCCACTCCCCCGGGGGGTCACATTCAGTACTTC	CASSSTPPGGHIQYF
many	TRBV7-2	-	TRBJ1-5	TGTGCCAGCAGCCCCGACAGGATCCAGCCCCAGCATTTT	CASSPDRIQPQHF
-	TRBV7-6	-	TRBJ1-5	TGTGCCAGCAGCCAGGACCGGAATCAGCCCCAGCATTTT	CASSQDRNQPQHF
few	TRBV18	TRBD1	TRBJ1-5	TGTGCCAGCTCAGGGGACAGGCACCAGCCCCAGCATTTT	CASSGDRHQPQHF
-	TRBV5-1	-	TRBJ1-5	TGCGCCAGCAGCTTGGCAGGGTTAAATCAGCCCCAGCATTTT	CASSLAGLNQPQHF
-	TRBV7-2	TRBD1	TRBJ1-1	TGTGCCAGCAGCTACTATCCGGGACAGGGCACGAAGTGGGGGTTT	CASSYYPGQGTKWGF
-	TRBV7-9	TRBD2	TRBJ2-3	TGTGCCAGCAGTCAGGTAGCGGGAAGCACAGATACGCAGTATTTT	CASSQVAGSTDTQYF
-	TRBV11-2	-	TRBJ2-3	TGTGCCAGCAGCGTAGGGACCACAGATACGCAGTATTTT	CASSVGTTDTQYF
few	TRBV20-1	-	TRBJ1-2	TGCAGTGCTAGAGATGCACGGGGCTACACCTTC	CSARDARGYTF
-	TRBV15	-	TRBJ2-1	TGTGCCACCAGCAGAGATCCCACCAGAGAGCAGTTCTTC	CATSRDPTREQFF
few	TRBV15	TRBD2	TRBJ2-7	TGTGCCACCCGTTCCGGACTAGCGGGCTACGAGCAGTACTTC	CATRSGLAGYEQYF
few	TRBV7-2	TRBD2	TRBJ2-7	TGTGCCAGCAGCCCGACGGGAGGGGACCTCGGCTACGAGCAGTACTTC	CASSPTGGDLGYEQYF
once	TRBV7-2	-	TRBJ2-5	TGTGCCAGCAGCCCCCAACGGGCGGGGAACTCCGTCTCGGCCCAGTACTTC	CASSPQRAGNSVSAQYF
-	TRBV5-5	-	TRBJ2-7	TGTGCCAGCAGCCCGGAGGGGGGAGGAACCTTCTACGAGCAGTACTTC	CASSPEGGGTFYEQYF
-	TRBV6-5	-	TRBJ1-3	TGTGCCAGCAGGTATCAAGACACCATATATTTT	CASRYQDTIYF
once	TRBV5-4	TRBD1	TRBJ2-5	TGTGCCAGCAGCTTGGAGGGACAGGGCCCAAAGGAGACCCAGTACTTC	CASSLEGQGPKETQYF
-	TRBV7-3	-	TRBJ2-1	TGTGCCAGCAGCTTAGGGGGGCGAAAGACCTACAATGAGCAGTTCTTC	CASSLGGRKTYNEQFF
-	TRBV28	TRBD2	TRBJ2-7	TGTGCCAGCAGTTCCTCCCGACTAGCGGTCCCCTACGAGCAGTACTTC	CASSSSRLAVPYEQYF
-	TRBV10-3	-	TRBJ2-3	TGTGCCAGCGAGCGAGGGACTCGAGATACGCAGTATTTT	CASERGTRDTQYF
-	TRBV5-1	TRBD1	TRBJ1-1	TGCGCCAGCAGCTTAAATCCTGACAGGGTGGTCACTGAAGCTTTCTTT	CASSLNPDRVVTEAFF